This T cell receptor beta chain was obtained from a study of blood T cell repertoires in COVID-19. Study-wide background: Samples of COVID-19 (acute and convalescent) were obtained from the United States, Italy and Spain. PBMCs, B-cell-depleted T cells, or T cells were the source of the cDNA or gDNA that made up the material.

Germline-derived CDR1 and CDR2 are KGHDR and SFDVKD. Trimming left V 6 bases short and J 0 bases short, with 8 bases between. The CDR3 has 14 amino acids. In the authors' methods: Estimated nucleated cell counts came from reference gene primer amplification. TCRdb's table, derived via immunoSEQ multiplex PCR, lists solely in-frame clones and lacks some. The DNA gave D and trimming, while V, J and clone size come from that table. The sample includes 30,000 to 40,000 clones, around 80% seen only once; the top ten take about two fifths. This clonotype was sampled from a man of 80 years or more with active or convalescent COVID-19. Sequencing was performed on peripheral blood. This sequence joins TRBV24-1 and TRBJ1-5; D remains ambiguous. The CDR3 sequence is CATSWADSNQPQHF. The CDR3 region has the DNA TGTGCCACCAGTTGGGCAGATAGCAATCAGCCCCAGCATTTT.